This T cell receptor beta chain stems from a study of T cell clonality in common variable immunodeficiency. This clone was seen ten or more times. Its antigen is not identified. The read terminates 3 residues ahead of where the CDR3 ends, so the germline J gene completes it. General study findings and limits: TCRbeta clonality was increased in CVID versus healthy controls. Fewer deletions and N-nucleotide insertions were reportedly seen in common variable immunodeficiency TCR beta sequences.

This CDR3 comprises 14 residues. Germline trimming cut 5 bases from V and 0 bases from J; bases unmatched to any gene: 6. The germline V gene encodes CDR1 GTSNPN and CDR2 SVGIG (reference sequence). Some clones are missing from TCRdb's copy, which holds only in-frame ones; the method was immunoSEQ multiplex PCR. The table lists roughly 16,000 clones, with no singletons. The chain carries TRBV30 and TRBJ1-1; 7 bases are a match to TRBD1. This sequence was found in a human donor with common variable immunodeficiency. Sample: peripheral blood mononuclear cells. The CDR3 loop is CAWAHDRVNTEAFF. The CDR3 DNA, read in part, is TGTGCCTGGGCCCACGACAGGGTGAACACTGAA.